The T cell receptor (beta chain) under discussion was sequenced for a study of blood T cells in healthy people across ages. Notes on the study in general: The unknown donor CMV status may have confounded expanded clonotype changes. Age showed a roughly linear inverse relationship with TCR beta diversity per million T cells.

Of note for this clonotype: Its antigen remains unknown.

This CDR3 region has 18 residues. CDR1 is SGHAT and CDR2 is FQNNGV in the germline V gene. V lost 5 bases and J lost 5; bases outside the gene matches: 13. Combining a sample-barcoded 5' primer with a J-beta primer mix, a second PCR ran for roughly 6 to 12 cycles. TCRdb analysed the 5' RACE reads with MiXCR anew, one entry per CDR3 protein. The sample holds fewer than 1 million distinct CDR3 sequences, under 45% seen once. What was sequenced was blood. The receptor was isolated from a man aged 55 to 69 in good health. The V and J genes are TRBV11-2 and TRBJ2-5; 14 bases are a match to TRBD2. The CDR3 loop reads CASSQRLAGGRLGETQYF. As DNA, the CDR3 is TGTGCCAGCAGCCAACGACTAGCGGGGGGGAGACTGGGCGAGACCCAGTACTTC. The whole variable domain, filled in from reference TRBV11-2 and TRBJ2-5, reads EAGVAQSPRYKIIEKRQSVAFWCNPISGHATLYWYQQILGQGPKLLIQFQNNGVVDDSQLPKDRFSAERLKGVDSTLKIQPAKLEDSAVYLCASSQRLAGGRLGETQYFGPGTRLLVL.